This section outlines one TCR beta chain sequence together with its context. No antigen is known for it. The data are from a study of monozygotic twins with cystic fibrosis. CDR3 length: 17 amino acids. V shed 3 bases and J shed 2 bases, with 20 bases lying between them. Germline lookup yields CDR1 SEHNR and CDR2 FQNEAQ (reference sequence). Study-level results: Co-twins had the most similar V usage for 13 of 16 pairs, J for 8. Low clonality (median around 0.0095) suggested a mostly naive repertoire. Unrelated CF individuals shared fewer identical clonotypes than monozygotic CF twins.

Repertoires were generated with immunoSEQ multiplex PCR, while TCRdb's copy carries only in-frame clones and drops some. The repertoire has tens of thousands of clones, approximately 65% of them found once; the top ten carry 0.75% to 0.85%. V and J are TRBV7-9 and TRBJ2-7; possible D gene TRBD1, 5 bases. Input material: blood. This TCR was sampled from a girl between 10 and 17 years old with cystic fibrosis. CDR3 in amino acids: CASSFKFAGKAPYEQYF. The CDR3 region has the DNA TGTGCCAGCAGCTTTAAGTTCGCAGGGAAGGCCCCCTACGAGCAGTACTTC.